This is a list of T cell receptor beta chains from one sample in a study of blood T cells in healthy people across ages. MiXCR, run by TCRdb on the 5' RACE reads, gives a single entry per CDR3 protein. The data hold 1.6 million or so distinct CDR3 sequences, with about 31% observed a single time. The sample consisted of blood. All receptors derive from a woman aged 25-40 years in good health. The CDR3 runs from the conserved cysteine through the conserved F or W. Fields, in order: J gene, clone size, D gene, V gene, CDR3 protein, CDR3 DNA. D genes are given only for firm matches. Expanded clones are given a class, and other clones once, few, many or no size at all.

j_gene: TRBJ2-4
abundance: NA
d_gene: NA
v_gene: TRBV7-9
CDR3aa: CASSADGSIQYF
CDR3nt: TGTGCCAGCAGCGCGGACGGAAGTATTCAGTACTTC

j_gene: TRBJ2-7
abundance: NA
d_gene: NA
v_gene: TRBV2
CDR3aa: CASRSLMAYEQYF
CDR3nt: TGTGCCAGCAGAAGCCTGATGGCCTACGAGCAGTACTTC

j_gene: TRBJ1-4
abundance: few
d_gene: TRBD1
v_gene: TRBV20-1
CDR3aa: CSATRGADEKLFF
CDR3nt: TGCAGTGCAACCAGGGGGGCGGATGAAAAACTGTTTTTT

j_gene: TRBJ2-7
abundance: few
d_gene: TRBD1
v_gene: TRBV5-1
CDR3aa: CASSLLEASTGISYEQYF
CDR3nt: TGCGCCAGCAGCTTGTTAGAGGCGTCGACAGGGATATCCTACGAGCAGTACTTC

j_gene: TRBJ2-3
abundance: NA
d_gene: NA
v_gene: TRBV6-1
CDR3aa: CASRAVWNTQYF
CDR3nt: TGTGCCAGCCGGGCCGTATGGAATACGCAGTATTTT

j_gene: TRBJ2-6
abundance: once
d_gene: TRBD1
v_gene: TRBV5-5
CDR3aa: CASNSRDRGSGANVLTF
CDR3nt: TGTGCCAGCAACTCCCGGGACAGGGGCTCTGGGGCCAACGTCCTGACTTTC

j_gene: TRBJ2-1
abundance: NA
d_gene: TRBD2
v_gene: TRBV9
CDR3aa: CASSGGLVGGNEQFF
CDR3nt: TGTGCCAGCAGCGGAGGACTAGTTGGGGGCAATGAGCAGTTCTTC

j_gene: TRBJ1-1
abundance: NA
d_gene: NA
v_gene: TRBV6-2/TRBV6-3
CDR3aa: CASSYGLENTEAFF
CDR3nt: TGTGCCAGCAGTTACGGGCTAGAAAACACTGAAGCTTTCTTT

j_gene: TRBJ2-5
abundance: few
d_gene: NA
v_gene: TRBV5-6
CDR3aa: CASSFSTGKQETQYF
CDR3nt: TGTGCCAGCAGCTTTTCCACCGGGAAACAAGAGACCCAGTACTTC

j_gene: TRBJ1-1
abundance: NA
d_gene: NA
v_gene: TRBV7-8
CDR3aa: CASSVDRHKAFF
CDR3nt: TGTGCCAGCAGCGTTGACAGGCATAAAGCTTTCTTT

j_gene: TRBJ2-1
abundance: NA
d_gene: NA
v_gene: TRBV20-1
CDR3aa: CSAPETGGASYNEQFF
CDR3nt: TGCAGTGCTCCCGAGACAGGCGGGGCGTCCTACAATGAGCAGTTCTTC

j_gene: TRBJ1-3
abundance: NA
d_gene: NA
v_gene: TRBV5-1
CDR3aa: CASSLERGSGNTIYF
CDR3nt: TGCGCCAGCAGCTTGGAAAGGGGCTCTGGAAACACCATATATTTT

j_gene: TRBJ2-5
abundance: NA
d_gene: TRBD1
v_gene: TRBV24-1
CDR3aa: CATSDSETGFGQETQYF
CDR3nt: TGTGCCACCAGTGATTCCGAGACAGGGTTTGGACAAGAGACCCAGTACTTC

j_gene: TRBJ2-1
abundance: NA
d_gene: NA
v_gene: TRBV13
CDR3aa: CASSREENGEQFF
CDR3nt: TGTGCCAGCAGCCGGGAAGAGAATGGTGAGCAGTTCTTC

j_gene: TRBJ2-7
abundance: NA
d_gene: NA
v_gene: TRBV9
CDR3aa: CASSEPAPASYNEQYF
CDR3nt: TGTGCCAGCAGCGAGCCCGCCCCAGCGTCGTACAATGAGCAGTACTTC

j_gene: TRBJ2-2
abundance: few
d_gene: NA
v_gene: TRBV30
CDR3aa: CAWRFAGELFF
CDR3nt: TGTGCCTGGAGATTTGCCGGGGAGCTGTTTTTT

j_gene: TRBJ2-2
abundance: NA
d_gene: TRBD1
v_gene: TRBV10-3
CDR3aa: CAIGTGNTGEQFF
CDR3nt: TGTGCCATCGGGACAGGGAACACCGGGGAGCAGTTTTTT

j_gene: TRBJ2-7
abundance: NA
d_gene: NA
v_gene: TRBV4-1
CDR3aa: CASSHGEFYEQYF
CDR3nt: TGCGCCAGCAGCCATGGGGAATTCTACGAGCAGTACTTC

j_gene: TRBJ2-7
abundance: few
d_gene: TRBD2
v_gene: TRBV20-1
CDR3aa: CSARRPGLAGGLYEQYF
CDR3nt: TGCAGTGCTCGACGACCGGGACTAGCGGGGGGCTTATACGAGCAGTACTTC

j_gene: TRBJ1-2
abundance: many
d_gene: NA
v_gene: TRBV10-3
CDR3aa: CAISEGTDYGYTF
CDR3nt: TGTGCCATCAGCGAAGGGACGGACTATGGCTACACCTTC

j_gene: TRBJ2-1
abundance: NA
d_gene: TRBD1
v_gene: TRBV15
CDR3aa: CATSRGTGVRFF
CDR3nt: TGTGCCACCAGCAGAGGGACAGGGGTAAGGTTCTTC

j_gene: TRBJ2-2
abundance: NA
d_gene: NA
v_gene: TRBV20-1
CDR3aa: CSASGFGELFF
CDR3nt: TGCAGTGCTAGCGGCTTCGGGGAGCTGTTTTTT

j_gene: TRBJ2-3
abundance: many
d_gene: NA
v_gene: TRBV29-1
CDR3aa: CSVALGDKVTQYF
CDR3nt: TGCAGCGTTGCCCTAGGGGACAAAGTTACGCAGTATTTT

j_gene: TRBJ1-2
abundance: NA
d_gene: NA
v_gene: TRBV6-6
CDR3aa: CASSYRPAGDGYTF
CDR3nt: TGTGCCAGCAGTTACCGCCCTGCGGGGGACGGCTACACCTTC

j_gene: TRBJ1-2
abundance: few
d_gene: NA
v_gene: TRBV27
CDR3aa: CASSLQRDGGYTF
CDR3nt: TGTGCCAGCAGTTTACAGAGGGATGGAGGCTACACCTTC

j_gene: TRBJ2-3
abundance: NA
d_gene: TRBD2
v_gene: TRBV7-7
CDR3aa: CASSLGLAGSSDTQYF
CDR3nt: TGTGCCAGCAGCTTAGGCTTAGCGGGCAGCTCAGATACGCAGTATTTT

j_gene: TRBJ2-6
abundance: NA
d_gene: NA
v_gene: TRBV3-1
CDR3aa: CASQPRSSGGGANVLTF
CDR3nt: TGTGCCAGTCAGCCAAGATCATCGGGGGGCGGGGCCAACGTCCTGACTTTC

j_gene: TRBJ2-5
abundance: few
d_gene: TRBD2
v_gene: TRBV4-1
CDR3aa: CASSRYSGGGETQYF
CDR3nt: TGCGCCAGCAGCCGATATAGCGGGGGCGGTGAGACCCAGTACTTC

j_gene: TRBJ2-1
abundance: NA
d_gene: NA
v_gene: TRBV29-1
CDR3aa: CSVRRGASRHEQFF
CDR3nt: TGCAGCGTTCGACGGGGGGCGAGTAGGCATGAGCAGTTCTTC

j_gene: TRBJ2-1
abundance: NA
d_gene: TRBD2
v_gene: TRBV9
CDR3aa: CASSPRWTSGPDEQFF
CDR3nt: TGTGCCAGCAGCCCCAGGTGGACTAGCGGCCCTGATGAGCAGTTCTTC

j_gene: TRBJ2-5
abundance: many
d_gene: TRBD1
v_gene: TRBV11-2
CDR3aa: CASSSDRLETQYF
CDR3nt: TGTGCCAGCAGCTCGGACAGGCTAGAGACCCAGTACTTC

j_gene: TRBJ2-4
abundance: NA
d_gene: TRBD2
v_gene: TRBV4-1
CDR3aa: CASSQGVRSGRAKNIQYF
CDR3nt: TGCGCCAGCAGCCAAGGAGTTCGAAGCGGGAGAGCCAAAAACATTCAGTACTTC

j_gene: TRBJ1-5
abundance: NA
d_gene: TRBD1
v_gene: TRBV20-1
CDR3aa: CSARELPTGWRNQPQHF
CDR3nt: TGCAGTGCTAGAGAACTCCCGACAGGGTGGCGCAATCAGCCCCAGCATTTT

j_gene: TRBJ2-7
abundance: NA
d_gene: NA
v_gene: TRBV10-3
CDR3aa: CAISEGKYEQYF
CDR3nt: TGTGCCATCAGTGAGGGGAAGTACGAGCAGTACTTC

j_gene: TRBJ2-7
abundance: few
d_gene: TRBD1
v_gene: TRBV29-1
CDR3aa: CSVETGTGASEQYF
CDR3nt: TGCAGCGTGGAAACCGGGACAGGGGCGAGCGAGCAGTACTTC

j_gene: TRBJ2-3
abundance: many
d_gene: NA
v_gene: TRBV4-1
CDR3aa: CASSQERLDTQYF
CDR3nt: TGCGCCAGCAGCCAAGAGCGTCTAGATACGCAGTATTTT

j_gene: TRBJ2-7
abundance: NA
d_gene: TRBD1
v_gene: TRBV9
CDR3aa: CASSVGGTGADYEQYF
CDR3nt: TGTGCCAGCAGCGTAGGGGGGACAGGGGCCGACTACGAGCAGTACTTC

j_gene: TRBJ1-2
abundance: NA
d_gene: TRBD1
v_gene: TRBV20-1
CDR3aa: CSARPQGDYTF
CDR3nt: TGCAGTGCTAGACCTCAGGGGGACTACACCTTC

j_gene: TRBJ2-1
abundance: NA
d_gene: TRBD2
v_gene: TRBV7-2
CDR3aa: CASSFRRGGLGNEQFF
CDR3nt: TGTGCCAGCAGCTTTAGGCGGGGGGGCCTCGGGAATGAGCAGTTCTTC

j_gene: TRBJ2-7
abundance: few
d_gene: NA
v_gene: TRBV15
CDR3aa: CATSRGDSYEQYF
CDR3nt: TGTGCCACCAGCAGGGGGGACTCCTACGAGCAGTACTTC